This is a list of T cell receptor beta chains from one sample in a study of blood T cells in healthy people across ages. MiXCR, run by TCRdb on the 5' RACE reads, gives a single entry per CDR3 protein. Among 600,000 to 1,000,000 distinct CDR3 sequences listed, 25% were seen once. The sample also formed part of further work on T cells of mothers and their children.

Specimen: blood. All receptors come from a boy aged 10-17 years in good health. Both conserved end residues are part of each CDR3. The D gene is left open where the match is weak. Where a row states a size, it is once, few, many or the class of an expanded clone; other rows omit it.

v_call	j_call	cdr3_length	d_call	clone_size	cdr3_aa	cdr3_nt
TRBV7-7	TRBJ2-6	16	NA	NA	CASSLGPGDGANVLTF	TGTGCTAGCAGCTTAGGGCCAGGGGATGGGGCCAACGTCCTGACTTTC
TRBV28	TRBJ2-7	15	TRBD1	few	CASSLTGASSYEQYF	TGTGCCAGCAGTCTAACAGGGGCCAGCTCCTACGAGCAGTACTTC
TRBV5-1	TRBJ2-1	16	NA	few	CASSNGRGQGYNGQFF	TGCGCCAGCAGCAACGGTCGTGGCCAGGGCTACAATGGGCAGTTCTTC
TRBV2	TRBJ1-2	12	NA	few	CASSEVRIGYTF	TGTGCCAGCAGTGAAGTGCGAATAGGCTACACCTTC
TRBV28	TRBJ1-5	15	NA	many	CASSSSGPAHQPQHF	TGTGCCAGCAGTTCATCGGGCCCGGCCCATCAGCCCCAGCATTTT
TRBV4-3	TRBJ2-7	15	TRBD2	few	CASSQTREASYEQYF	TGCGCCAGCAGCCAAACGCGGGAGGCCTCCTACGAGCAGTACTTC
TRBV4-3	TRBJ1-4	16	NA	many	CASSQGDGATNEKLFF	TGCGCCAGCAGCCAAGGGGATGGGGCAACTAATGAAAAACTGTTTTTT
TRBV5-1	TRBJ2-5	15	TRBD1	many	CASSLEGQGQETQYF	TGTGCCAGCAGCTTGGAGGGACAGGGGCAAGAGACCCAGTACTTC
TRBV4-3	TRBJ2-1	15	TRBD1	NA	CASSLRTGWVNEQFF	TGCGCCAGCAGCCTGCGGACAGGGTGGGTCAATGAGCAGTTCTTC
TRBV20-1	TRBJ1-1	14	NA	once	CSARAGTGNTEAFF	TGCAGTGCTAGGGCCGGGACGGGGAACACTGAAGCTTTCTTT
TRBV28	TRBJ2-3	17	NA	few	CASSPLDSLKGTDTQYF	TGTGCCAGCAGTCCCCTGGACAGCCTAAAAGGCACAGATACGCAGTATTTT
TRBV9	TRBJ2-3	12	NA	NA	CASSVRQEQQYF	TGTGCCAGCAGCGTGAGACAGGAGCAGCAGTATTTT
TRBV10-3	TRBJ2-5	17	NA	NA	CAISEVPGRGMDNEQSF	TGTGCCATCAGTGAGGTACCGGGACGGGGGATGGACAATGAGCAGTCCTTC
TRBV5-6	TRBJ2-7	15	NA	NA	CASSSSYSPTYEQYF	TGTGCCAGCAGCTCTTCCTACAGCCCAACCTACGAGCAGTACTTC
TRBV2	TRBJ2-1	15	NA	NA	CASSQTGTAYNEQFF	TGTGCCAGCAGTCAAACCGGGACCGCCTACAATGAGCAGTTCTTC
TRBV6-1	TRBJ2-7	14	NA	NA	CASSGDGPLYEQYF	TGTGCCAGCAGTGGGGATGGACCTCTCTACGAGCAGTACTTC
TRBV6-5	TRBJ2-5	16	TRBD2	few	CASSYSGLAGKETQYF	TGTGCCAGCAGCTACTCTGGGCTAGCGGGAAAAGAGACCCAGTACTTC
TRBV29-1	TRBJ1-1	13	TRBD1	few	CSVGQGAYTEAFF	TGCAGCGTTGGACAGGGGGCCTACACTGAAGCTTTCTTT
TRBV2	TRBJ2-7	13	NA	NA	CASTLPQAYEQYF	TGTGCCAGCACACTTCCCCAGGCCTACGAGCAGTACTTC
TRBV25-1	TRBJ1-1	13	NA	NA	CASSELTNIEAFF	TGTGCCAGCAGTGAACTGACGAACATTGAAGCTTTCTTT
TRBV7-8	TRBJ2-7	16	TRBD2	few	CASSLVTVAGDDEQYF	TGTGCCAGCAGCTTAGTGACCGTAGCGGGAGACGACGAGCAGTACTTC
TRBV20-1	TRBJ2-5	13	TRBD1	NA	CSARGQGEETQYF	TGCAGTGCTAGAGGGCAGGGGGAAGAGACCCAGTACTTC
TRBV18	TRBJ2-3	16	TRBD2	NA	CASSPPQRGRTDTQYF	TGTGCCAGCTCACCACCGCAGCGGGGACGCACAGATACGCAGTATTTT
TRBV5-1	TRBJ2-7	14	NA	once	CASSPDAGSYEQYF	TGCGCCAGCAGCCCGGATGCCGGATCCTACGAGCAGTACTTC
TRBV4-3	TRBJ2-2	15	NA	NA	CASSLTTENTGELFF	TGCGCCAGCAGCCTGACTACAGAGAACACCGGGGAGCTGTTTTTT
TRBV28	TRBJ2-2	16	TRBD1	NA	CASSYPGQGNTGELFF	TGTGCCAGCAGTTACCCGGGACAGGGTAACACCGGGGAGCTGTTTTTT
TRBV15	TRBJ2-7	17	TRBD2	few	CATSRDVTSGNSYEQYF	TGTGCCACCAGCAGAGATGTTACTAGCGGGAACTCCTACGAGCAGTACTTC
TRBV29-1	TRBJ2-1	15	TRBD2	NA	CSVLGWGGSYNEQFF	TGCAGCGTTTTGGGTTGGGGGGGATCCTACAATGAGCAGTTCTTC
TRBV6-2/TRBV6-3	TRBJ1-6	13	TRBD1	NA	CASGEGAWSPLHF	TGTGCCAGCGGCGAGGGGGCTTGGTCACCCCTCCACTTT
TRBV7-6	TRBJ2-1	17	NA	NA	CASSYEGHTLSYNEQFF	TGTGCCAGCAGCTATGAAGGACACACCCTCTCCTACAATGAGCAGTTCTTC
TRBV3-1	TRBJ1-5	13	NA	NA	CASSQGEDQPQHF	TGTGCCAGCAGCCAGGGGGAAGATCAGCCCCAGCATTTT
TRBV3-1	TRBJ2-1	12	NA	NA	CASSQGRYEQFF	TGTGCCAGCAGCCAAGGACGGTATGAGCAGTTCTTC
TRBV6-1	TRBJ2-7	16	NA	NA	CASSEAGTVITYEQYF	TGTGCCAGCAGTGAAGCGGGGACGGTGATTACCTACGAGCAGTACTTC
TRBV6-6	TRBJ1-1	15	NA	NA	CASNSLVQGKTEAFF	TGTGCCAGCAATTCCCTCGTCCAGGGGAAAACTGAAGCTTTCTTT
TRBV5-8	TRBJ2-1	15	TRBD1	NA	CASSTPGQGDYEQFF	TGTGCCAGCAGCACCCCCGGACAGGGGGACTATGAGCAGTTCTTC
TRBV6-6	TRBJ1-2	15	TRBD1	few	CASSMGQGVENGYTF	TGTGCCAGCAGCATGGGACAGGGAGTAGAAAATGGCTACACCTTC
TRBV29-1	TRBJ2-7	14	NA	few	CSVGGRVGSYEQYF	TGCAGCGTTGGAGGTAGGGTGGGCTCCTACGAGCAGTACTTC
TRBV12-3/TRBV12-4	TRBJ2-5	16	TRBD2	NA	CASRLVGGRQGETQYF	TGTGCCAGCAGATTAGTCGGCGGGAGGCAGGGGGAGACCCAGTACTTC
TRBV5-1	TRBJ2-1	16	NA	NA	CASSLALRGYFDEQFF	TGCGCCAGCAGCTTGGCCTTGAGGGGCTATTTCGATGAGCAGTTCTTC
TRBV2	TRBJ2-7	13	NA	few	CASSDDFSYEQYF	TGTGCCAGCAGTGACGATTTCTCCTACGAGCAGTACTTC
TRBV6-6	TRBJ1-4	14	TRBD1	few	CASSSGQHNEKLFF	TGTGCCAGCAGTTCGGGACAGCACAATGAAAAACTGTTTTTT
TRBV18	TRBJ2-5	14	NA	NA	CASSPITTIETQYF	TGTGCCAGCTCGCCCATCACCACTATCGAGACCCAGTACTTC
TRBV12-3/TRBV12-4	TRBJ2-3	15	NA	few	CASSDSSADTDTQYF	TGTGCCAGCAGTGACTCTAGCGCTGACACAGATACGCAGTATTTT
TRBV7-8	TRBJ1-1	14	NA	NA	CASSLGGRRTEAFF	TGTGCCAGCAGCTTAGGGGGCAGGCGGACTGAAGCTTTCTTT
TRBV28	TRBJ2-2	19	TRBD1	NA	CASSFRWEWDRVFTGELFF	TGTGCCAGCAGTTTTCGGTGGGAGTGGGACAGGGTCTTCACCGGGGAGCTGTTTTTT
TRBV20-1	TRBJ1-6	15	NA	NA	CSAGSSRAINSPLHF	TGCAGTGCTGGTAGTTCCCGGGCCATTAATTCACCCCTCCACTTT
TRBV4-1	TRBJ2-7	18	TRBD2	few	CASSSLAGVGQIGYEQYF	TGCGCCAGCAGCTCACTAGCGGGAGTGGGGCAGATAGGCTACGAGCAGTACTTC